These T cell receptor beta chains were read from a single sample in a study of blood T cell repertoires in COVID-19. The repertoire was sequenced with immunoSEQ multiplex PCR; TCRdb's copy has only in-frame clones and lacks some. The profile shows 240,000 or so clones, 85% to 90% of them singletons. The sample was peripheral blood. These receptor sequences come from a woman between 65 and 79 years old with active or convalescent COVID-19. CDR3s include the opening cysteine and the closing phenylalanine or tryptophan.

j_gene | v_gene | len | CDR3aa
TRBJ2-7 | TRBV15 | 13 | CATSRTGSYEQYF
TRBJ1-4 | TRBV7-2 | 12 | CASSLNSEKLFF
TRBJ1-1 | TRBV5-4 | 16 | CASSDGQRRTGTEAFF
TRBJ1-1 | TRBV6-5 | 14 | CASKAQPMNTEAFF
TRBJ1-3 | TRBV4-2 | 16 | CASSQDKQGSGNTIYF
TRBJ1-5 | TRBV2 | 15 | CASSLQGMSNQPQHF
TRBJ1-1 | TRBV29-1 | 12 | CSGEEGDTEAFF
TRBJ1-5 | TRBV2 | 15 | CASSDQGTGNQPQHF
TRBJ1-6 | TRBV7-9 | 15 | CASSPQTGYRSPLHF
TRBJ1-3 | TRBV7-2 | 13 | CASGEGSGNTIYF
TRBJ2-5 | TRBV20-1 | 11 | CSATEWGAQYF
TRBJ1-2 | TRBV7-2 | 13 | CASSRDRVRGYTF
TRBJ1-2 | TRBV6-2/TRBV6-3 | 13 | CASSSDRLYGYTF
TRBJ1-1 | TRBV11-3 | 13 | CASSLGGPAEAFF
TRBJ2-1 | TRBV7-2 | 14 | CASSLGATYNEQFF
TRBJ2-5 | TRBV7-7 | 13 | CASSLRDKETQYF
TRBJ1-1 | TRBV7-2 | 14 | CASSRGGGHTEAFF
TRBJ2-1 | TRBV3-1/TRBV3-2 | 15 | CASSQEGGRGRKQFF
TRBJ2-1 | TRBV7-9 | 12 | CASSPPDRVEFF
TRBJ1-5 | TRBV7-9 | 13 | CATQGGGTEPQHF
TRBJ1-5 | TRBV6-1 | 11 | CASSDTWPQHF
TRBJ1-3 | TRBV2 | 15 | CASSSGTSPGNTIYF
TRBJ2-7 | TRBV5-5 | 16 | CASSLSSGTGFYEQYF
TRBJ1-2 | TRBV18 | 15 | CASSRDRGYDYGYTF
TRBJ1-5 | TRBV16 | 14 | CASSQFKGQQPQHF
TRBJ1-6 | TRBV7-9 | 14 | CASSPDRSNSPLHF
TRBJ2-7 | TRBV5-5 | 15 | CASTRVGTGSYEQYF
TRBJ2-7 | TRBV27 | 14 | CASSLMGAHYEQYF
TRBJ1-1 | TRBV15 | 15 | CATSIGQGTNTEAFF
TRBJ1-2 | TRBV2 | 14 | CASSIGTGGRGYTF
TRBJ2-7 | TRBV6-6 | 15 | CATRTYQPSSYEQYF
TRBJ2-2 | TRBV19 | 16 | CASSILGAANTGELFF
TRBJ1-1 | TRBV12-3/TRBV12-4 | 13 | CASSVWGTPEAFF
TRBJ1-5 | TRBV18 | 13 | CASSPTEGQPQHF
TRBJ1-6 | TRBV14 | 20 | CASSLYPISHRSSYNSPLHF
TRBJ1-1 | TRBV19 | 17 | CASRDRHYRAMNTEAFF
TRBJ2-3 | TRBV24-1 | 14 | CATSAGVSTDTQYF
TRBJ1-5 | TRBV6-1 | 14 | CASSEVQVGQPQHF
TRBJ2-7 | TRBV27 | 15 | CASSLMVGGFYEQYF
TRBJ1-2 | TRBV4-3 | 14 | CASSRSQGDYGYTF